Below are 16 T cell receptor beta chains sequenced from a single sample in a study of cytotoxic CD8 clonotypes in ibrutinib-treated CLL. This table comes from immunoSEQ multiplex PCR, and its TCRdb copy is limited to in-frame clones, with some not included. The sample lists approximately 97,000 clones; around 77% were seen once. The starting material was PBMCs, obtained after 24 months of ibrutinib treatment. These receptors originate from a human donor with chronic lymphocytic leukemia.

This chain's CDR3 is CASSLRGYSGSYNEQFF. In DNA, the CDR3 is TGTGCCAGCAGCTTACGTGGCTACTCGGGGTCCTACAATGAGCAGTTCTTC. The chain links TRBV11-3 to TRBJ2-1; weak D call: TRBD2 (5 bases). V lost 2 bases and J lost 1, with 15 bases in between. Germline-derived CDR1 and CDR2 are SGHNT and YENEEA. The CDR3 consists of 17 residues.

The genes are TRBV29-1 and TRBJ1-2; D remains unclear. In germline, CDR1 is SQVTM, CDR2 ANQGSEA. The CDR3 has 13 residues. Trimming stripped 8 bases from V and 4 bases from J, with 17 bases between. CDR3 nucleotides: TGCAGCTTCCGGGTCCCCGGGAGCTATGGCTACACCTTC. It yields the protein CSFRVPGSYGYTF.

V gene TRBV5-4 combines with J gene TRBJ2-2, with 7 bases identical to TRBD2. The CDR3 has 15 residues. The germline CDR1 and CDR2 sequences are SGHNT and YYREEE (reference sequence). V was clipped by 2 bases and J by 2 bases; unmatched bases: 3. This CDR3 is CASSFASGNTGELFF. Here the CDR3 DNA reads TGTGCCAGCAGCTTCGCTAGCGGCAACACCGGGGAGCTGTTTTTT. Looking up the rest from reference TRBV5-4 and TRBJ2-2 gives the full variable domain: ETGVTQSPTHLIKTRGQQVTLRCSSQSGHNTVSWYQQALGQGPQFIFQYYREEENGRGNFPPRFSGLQFPNYSSELNVNALELDDSALYLCASSFASGNTGELFFGEGSRLTVL.

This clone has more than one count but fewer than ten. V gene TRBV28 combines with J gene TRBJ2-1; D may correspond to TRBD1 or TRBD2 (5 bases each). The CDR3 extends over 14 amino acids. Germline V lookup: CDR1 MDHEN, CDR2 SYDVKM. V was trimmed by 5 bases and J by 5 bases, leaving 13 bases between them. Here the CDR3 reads CASSDRGLNNEQFF. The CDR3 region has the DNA TGTGCCAGCAGTGACCGGGGCCTTAACAATGAGCAGTTCTTC. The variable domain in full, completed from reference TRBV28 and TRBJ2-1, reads DVKVTQSSRYLVKRTGEKVFLECVQDMDHENMFWYRQDPGLGLRLIYFSYDVKMKEKGDIPEGYSVSREKKERFSLILESASTNQTSMYLCASSDRGLNNEQFFGPGTRLTVL.

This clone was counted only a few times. The CDR3 sequence: CASSSGDGPQHF. The CDR3 DNA sequence: TGCGCCAGCAGCTCGGGGGATGGGCCCCAGCATTTT. The rearrangement links TRBV5-1 to TRBJ1-5; the D gene is possibly TRBD1 (5 bases). Trimming cost V 3 bases and J 9 bases, with 10 bases left between them. Germline V gives CDR1 SGHRS, CDR2 YFSETQ. The CDR3 sequence is 12 residues long.

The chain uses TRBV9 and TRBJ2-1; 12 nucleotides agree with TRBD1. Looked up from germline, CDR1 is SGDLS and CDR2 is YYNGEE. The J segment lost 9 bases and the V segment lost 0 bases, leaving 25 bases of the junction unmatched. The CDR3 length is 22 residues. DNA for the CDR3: TGTGCCAGCAGCGTAGAAAGGGTCTCTAGGGACAGGGGGCTGTCCGTCCGCGGTGAGCAGTTCTTC. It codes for CASSVERVSRDRGLSVRGEQFF.

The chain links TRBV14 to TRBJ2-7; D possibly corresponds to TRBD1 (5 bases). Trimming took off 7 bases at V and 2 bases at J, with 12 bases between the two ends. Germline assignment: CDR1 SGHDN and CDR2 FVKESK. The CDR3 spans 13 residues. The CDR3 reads CASTPDRAYEQYF. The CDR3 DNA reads TGTGCCAGCACCCCAGACAGAGCCTACGAGCAGTACTTC.

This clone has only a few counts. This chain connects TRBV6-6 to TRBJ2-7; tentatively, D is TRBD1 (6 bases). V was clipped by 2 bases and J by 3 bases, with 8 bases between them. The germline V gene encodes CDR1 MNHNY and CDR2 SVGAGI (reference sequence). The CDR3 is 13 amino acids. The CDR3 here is CASSYTDSYEQYF. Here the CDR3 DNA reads TGTGCCAGCAGTTACACGGACAGCTACGAGCAGTACTTC.

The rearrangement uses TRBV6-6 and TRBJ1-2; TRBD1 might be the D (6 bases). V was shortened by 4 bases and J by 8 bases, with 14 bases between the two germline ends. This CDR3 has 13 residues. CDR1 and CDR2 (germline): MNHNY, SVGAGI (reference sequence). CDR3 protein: CASSSWAGEGYTF. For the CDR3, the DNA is TGTGCCAGCAGTTCCTGGGCAGGGGAGGGCTACACCTTC.

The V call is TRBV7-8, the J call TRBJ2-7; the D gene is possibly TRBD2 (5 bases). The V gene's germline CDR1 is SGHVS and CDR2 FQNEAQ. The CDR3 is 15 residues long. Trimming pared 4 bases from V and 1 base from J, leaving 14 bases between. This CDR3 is CASSSTRSRSYEQYF. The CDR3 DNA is TGTGCCAGCAGCTCCACTAGGAGTAGGTCCTACGAGCAGTACTTC.

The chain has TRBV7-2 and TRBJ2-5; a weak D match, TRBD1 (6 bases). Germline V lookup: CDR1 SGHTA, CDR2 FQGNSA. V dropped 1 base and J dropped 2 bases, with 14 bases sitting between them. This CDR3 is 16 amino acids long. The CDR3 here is CASSLGLTGSQETQYF. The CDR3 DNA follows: TGTGCCAGCAGCTTAGGCCTCACAGGGTCACAAGAGACCCAGTACTTC.

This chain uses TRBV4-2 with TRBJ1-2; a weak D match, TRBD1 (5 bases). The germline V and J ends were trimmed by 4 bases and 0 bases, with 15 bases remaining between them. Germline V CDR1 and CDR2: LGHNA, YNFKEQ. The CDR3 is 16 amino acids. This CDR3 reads CASSPGGTLANYGYTF. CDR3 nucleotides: TGTGCCAGCAGCCCCGGGGGGACTCTAGCTAACTATGGCTACACCTTC.

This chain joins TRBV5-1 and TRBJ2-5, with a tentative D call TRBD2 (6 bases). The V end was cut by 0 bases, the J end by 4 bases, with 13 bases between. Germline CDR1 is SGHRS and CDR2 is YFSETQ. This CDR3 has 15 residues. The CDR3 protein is CASSLVAGRRETQYF. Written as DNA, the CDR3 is TGCGCCAGCAGCTTGGTGGCAGGGAGGAGAGAGACCCAGTACTTC.

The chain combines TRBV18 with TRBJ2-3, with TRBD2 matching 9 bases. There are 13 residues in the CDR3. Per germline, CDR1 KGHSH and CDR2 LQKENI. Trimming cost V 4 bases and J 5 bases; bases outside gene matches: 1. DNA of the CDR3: TGTGCCAGCTCACTAGCGGGAGAAGATACGCAGTATTTT. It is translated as CASSLAGEDTQYF.

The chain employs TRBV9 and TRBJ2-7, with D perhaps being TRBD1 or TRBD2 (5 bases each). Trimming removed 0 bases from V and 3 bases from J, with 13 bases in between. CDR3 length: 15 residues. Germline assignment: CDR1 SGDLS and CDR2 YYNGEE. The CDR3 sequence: CASSVGGSRDYEQYF. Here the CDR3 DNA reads TGTGCCAGCAGCGTAGGGGGGTCAAGGGACTACGAGCAGTACTTC.

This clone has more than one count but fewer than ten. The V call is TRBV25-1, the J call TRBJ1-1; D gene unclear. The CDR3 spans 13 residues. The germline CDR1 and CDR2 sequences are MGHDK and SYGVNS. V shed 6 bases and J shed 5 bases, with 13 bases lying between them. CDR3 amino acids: CASSRVFGTEAFF. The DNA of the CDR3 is TGTGCCAGCAGCCGCGTCTTCGGGACTGAAGCTTTCTTT.